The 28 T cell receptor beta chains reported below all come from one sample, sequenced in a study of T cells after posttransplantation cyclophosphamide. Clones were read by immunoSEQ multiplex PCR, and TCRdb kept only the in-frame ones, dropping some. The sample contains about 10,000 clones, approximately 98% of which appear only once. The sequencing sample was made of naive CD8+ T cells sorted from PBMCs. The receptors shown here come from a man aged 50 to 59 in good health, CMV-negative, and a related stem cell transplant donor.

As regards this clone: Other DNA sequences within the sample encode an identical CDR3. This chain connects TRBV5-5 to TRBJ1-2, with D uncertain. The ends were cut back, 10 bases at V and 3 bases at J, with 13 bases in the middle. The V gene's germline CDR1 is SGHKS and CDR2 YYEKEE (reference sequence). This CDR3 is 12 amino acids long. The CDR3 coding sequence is TGTGCCTCTCGCGGAGAACACTATGGCTACACCTTC. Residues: CASRGEHYGYTF.

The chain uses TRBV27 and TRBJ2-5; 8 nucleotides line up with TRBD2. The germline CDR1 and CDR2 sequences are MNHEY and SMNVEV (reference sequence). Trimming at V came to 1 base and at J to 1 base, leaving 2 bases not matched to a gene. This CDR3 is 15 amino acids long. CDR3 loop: CASSLYTSGQETQYF. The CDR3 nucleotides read TGTGCCAGCAGTTTATATACTAGCGGCCAAGAGACCCAGTACTTC.

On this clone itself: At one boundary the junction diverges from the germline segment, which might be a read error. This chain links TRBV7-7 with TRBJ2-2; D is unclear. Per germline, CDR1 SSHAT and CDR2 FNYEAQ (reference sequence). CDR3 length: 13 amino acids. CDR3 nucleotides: TGTGCTAGCAGCCCTACTCGGTCCGGGGAGCTGTTTTTT. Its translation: CASSPTRSGELFF.

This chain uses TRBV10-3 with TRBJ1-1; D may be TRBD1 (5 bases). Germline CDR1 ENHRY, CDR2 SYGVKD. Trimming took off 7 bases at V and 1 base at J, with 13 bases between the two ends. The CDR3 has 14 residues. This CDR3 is CAIKGGRANTEAFF. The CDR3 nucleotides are TGTGCCATCAAGGGAGGCAGGGCGAACACTGAAGCTTTCTTT.

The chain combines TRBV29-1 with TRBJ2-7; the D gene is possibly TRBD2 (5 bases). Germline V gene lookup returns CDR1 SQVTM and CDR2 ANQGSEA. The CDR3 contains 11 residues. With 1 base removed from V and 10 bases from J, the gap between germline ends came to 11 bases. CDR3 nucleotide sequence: TGCAGCGTTGAAGGGCCGGCTAGCCAGTACTTC. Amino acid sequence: CSVEGPASQYF.

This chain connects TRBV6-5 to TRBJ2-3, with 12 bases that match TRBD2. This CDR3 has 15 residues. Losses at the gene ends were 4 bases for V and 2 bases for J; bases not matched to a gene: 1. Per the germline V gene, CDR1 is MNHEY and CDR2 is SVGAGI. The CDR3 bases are TGTGCCAGCAGTTCTAGCGGGGGGGCCACAGATACGCAGTATTTT. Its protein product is CASSSSGGATDTQYF.

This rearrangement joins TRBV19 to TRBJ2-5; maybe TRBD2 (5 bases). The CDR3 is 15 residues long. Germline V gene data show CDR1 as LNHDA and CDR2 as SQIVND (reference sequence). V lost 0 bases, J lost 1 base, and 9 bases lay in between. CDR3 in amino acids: CASSIDGESQETQYF. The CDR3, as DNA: TGTGCCAGTAGTATAGATGGGGAGAGCCAAGAGACCCAGTACTTC.

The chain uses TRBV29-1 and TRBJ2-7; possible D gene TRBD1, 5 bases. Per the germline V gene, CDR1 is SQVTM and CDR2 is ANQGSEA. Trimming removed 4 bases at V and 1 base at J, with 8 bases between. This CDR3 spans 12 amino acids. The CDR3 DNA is TGCAGCGTTGGAACAGGATCCTACGAGCAGTACTTC. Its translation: CSVGTGSYEQYF.

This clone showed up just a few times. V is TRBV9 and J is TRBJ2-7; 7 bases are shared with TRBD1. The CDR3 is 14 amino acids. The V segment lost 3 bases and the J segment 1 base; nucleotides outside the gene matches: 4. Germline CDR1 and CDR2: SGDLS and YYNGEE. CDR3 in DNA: TGTGCCAGCAGCGGCCGGGACAGATCCTACGAGCAGTACTTC. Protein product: CASSGRDRSYEQYF.

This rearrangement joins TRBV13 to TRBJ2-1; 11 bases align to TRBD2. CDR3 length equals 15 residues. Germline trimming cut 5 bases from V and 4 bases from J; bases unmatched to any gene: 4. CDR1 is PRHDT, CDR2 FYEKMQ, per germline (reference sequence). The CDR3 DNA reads TGTGCCAGCAGCACCGGGACTAGCGGTTACAATGAGCAGTTCTTC. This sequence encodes CASSTGTSGYNEQFF.

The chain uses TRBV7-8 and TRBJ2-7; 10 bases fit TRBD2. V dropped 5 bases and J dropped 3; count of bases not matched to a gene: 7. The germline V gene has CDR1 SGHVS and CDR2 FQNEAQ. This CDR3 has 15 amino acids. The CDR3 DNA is TGTGCCAGCAGCCTCTTAGCGGGGGGTGACTACGAGCAGTACTTC. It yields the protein CASSLLAGGDYEQYF.

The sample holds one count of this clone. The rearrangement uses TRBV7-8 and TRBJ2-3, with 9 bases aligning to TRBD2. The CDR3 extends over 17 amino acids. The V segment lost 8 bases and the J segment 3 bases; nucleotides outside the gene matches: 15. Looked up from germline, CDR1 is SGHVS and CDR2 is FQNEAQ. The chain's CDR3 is CASGLLAGKSGTDTQYF. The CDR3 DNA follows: TGTGCCAGCGGGCTCCTAGCGGGAAAGAGTGGGACAGATACGCAGTATTTT. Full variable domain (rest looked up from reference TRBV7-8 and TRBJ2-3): GAGVSQSPRYKVAKRGQDVALRCDPISGHVSLFWYQQALGQGPEFLTYFQNEAQLDKSGLPSDRFFAERPEGSVSTLKIQRTQQEDSAVYLCASGLLAGKSGTDTQYFGPGTRLTVL.

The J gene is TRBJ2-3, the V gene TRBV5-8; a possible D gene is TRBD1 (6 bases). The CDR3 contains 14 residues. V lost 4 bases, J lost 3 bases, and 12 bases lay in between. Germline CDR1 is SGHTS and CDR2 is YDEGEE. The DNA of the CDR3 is TGTGCCAGCAGCCTGGCAGGGACAACAGATACGCAGTATTTT. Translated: CASSLAGTTDTQYF.

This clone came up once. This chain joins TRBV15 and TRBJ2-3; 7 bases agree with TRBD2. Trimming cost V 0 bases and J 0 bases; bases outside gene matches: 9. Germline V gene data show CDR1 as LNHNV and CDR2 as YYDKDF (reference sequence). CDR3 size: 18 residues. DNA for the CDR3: TGTGCCACCAGCAGAGACCCCGGGACTACCACTAGCACAGATACGCAGTATTTT. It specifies CATSRDPGTTTSTDTQYF. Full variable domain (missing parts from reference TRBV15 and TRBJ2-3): DAMVIQNPRYQVTQFGKPVTLSCSQTLNHNVMYWYQQKSSQAPKLLFHYYDKDFNNEADTPDNFQSRRPNTSFCFLDIRSPGLGDTAMYLCATSRDPGTTTSTDTQYFGPGTRLTVL.

The CDR3 nucleotides read TGTGCCAGCAGCGTAGGACGGGAGGCCGCCTACAATGAGCAGTTCTTC. Amino acids: CASSVGREAAYNEQFF. The genes are TRBV9 and TRBJ2-1; 7 bases match TRBD2. The CDR3 extends over 16 amino acids. Looked up from germline, CDR1 is SGDLS and CDR2 is YYNGEE. J lost 2 bases, V lost 0 bases, and 5 bases had no gene match.

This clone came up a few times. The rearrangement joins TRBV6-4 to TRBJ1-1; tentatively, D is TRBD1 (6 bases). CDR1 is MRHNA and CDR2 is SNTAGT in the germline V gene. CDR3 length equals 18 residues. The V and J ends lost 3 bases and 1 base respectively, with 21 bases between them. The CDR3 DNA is TGTGCCAGCAGTGAGGAGAGGGAAAACAGGGACCGGAACACTGAAGCTTTCTTT. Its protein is CASSEERENRDRNTEAFF.

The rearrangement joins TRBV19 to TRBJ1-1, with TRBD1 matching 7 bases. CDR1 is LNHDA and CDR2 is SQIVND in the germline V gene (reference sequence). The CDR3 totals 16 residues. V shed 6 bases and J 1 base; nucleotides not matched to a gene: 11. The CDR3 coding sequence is TGTGCCAGTAGCCTACGGGACAGAAACAAGAACACTGAAGCTTTCTTT. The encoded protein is CASSLRDRNKNTEAFF. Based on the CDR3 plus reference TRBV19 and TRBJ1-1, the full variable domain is DGGITQSPKYLFRKEGQNVTLSCEQNLNHDAMYWYRQDPGQGLRLIYYSQIVNDFQKGDIAEGYSVSREKKESFPLTVTSAQKNPTAFYLCASSLRDRNKNTEAFFGQGTRLTVV.

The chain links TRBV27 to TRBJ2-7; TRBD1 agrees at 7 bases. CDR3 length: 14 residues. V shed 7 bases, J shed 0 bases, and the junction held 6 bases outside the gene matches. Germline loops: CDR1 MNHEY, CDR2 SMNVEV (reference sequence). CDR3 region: CASTLTGTSYEQYF. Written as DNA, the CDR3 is TGTGCCAGCACCCTGACAGGGACCTCCTACGAGCAGTACTTC.

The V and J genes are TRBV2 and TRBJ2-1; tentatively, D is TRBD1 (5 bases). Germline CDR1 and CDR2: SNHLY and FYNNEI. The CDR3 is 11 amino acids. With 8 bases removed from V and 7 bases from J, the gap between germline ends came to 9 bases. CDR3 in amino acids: CASLQANEQFF. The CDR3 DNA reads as TGTGCCAGCTTACAGGCAAATGAGCAGTTCTTC.

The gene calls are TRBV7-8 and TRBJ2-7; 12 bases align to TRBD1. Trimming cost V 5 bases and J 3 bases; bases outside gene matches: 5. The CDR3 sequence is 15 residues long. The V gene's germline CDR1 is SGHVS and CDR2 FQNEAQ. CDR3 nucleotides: TGTGCCAGCAGCGACGGGACAGGGGGCTTCTACGAGCAGTACTTC. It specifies CASSDGTGGFYEQYF.

Written as DNA, the CDR3 is TGTGCCAGCAGGGGCCTGGACAGGTTTTCGTGGCCCCAGCATTTT. Translation: CASRGLDRFSWPQHF. The chain combines TRBV6-1 with TRBJ1-5; TRBD1 agrees at 7 bases. Germline CDR1 reads MNHNS; CDR2 reads SASEGT. The ends lost 6 bases at V and 9 bases at J; junction bases unmatched: 14. The CDR3 covers 15 residues.

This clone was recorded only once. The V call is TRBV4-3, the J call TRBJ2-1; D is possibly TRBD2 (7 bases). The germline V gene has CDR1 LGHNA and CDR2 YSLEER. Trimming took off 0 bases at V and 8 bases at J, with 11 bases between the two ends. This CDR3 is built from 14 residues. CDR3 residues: CASSQEGGGDEQFF. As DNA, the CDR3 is TGCGCCAGCAGCCAAGAGGGAGGGGGGGATGAGCAGTTCTTC.

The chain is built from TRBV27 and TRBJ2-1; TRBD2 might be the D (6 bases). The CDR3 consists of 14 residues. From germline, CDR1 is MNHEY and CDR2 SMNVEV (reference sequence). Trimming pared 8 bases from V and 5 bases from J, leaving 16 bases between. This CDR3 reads CASRKGGTNNEQFF. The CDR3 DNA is TGTGCCAGCCGGAAAGGAGGGACCAACAATGAGCAGTTCTTC.

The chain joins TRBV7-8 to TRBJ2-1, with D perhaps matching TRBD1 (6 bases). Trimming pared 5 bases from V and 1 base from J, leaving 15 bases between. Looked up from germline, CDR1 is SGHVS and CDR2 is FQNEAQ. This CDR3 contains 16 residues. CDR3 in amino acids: CASSPHRVLSYNEQFF. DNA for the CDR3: TGTGCCAGCAGCCCCCACAGGGTATTGTCCTACAATGAGCAGTTCTTC.

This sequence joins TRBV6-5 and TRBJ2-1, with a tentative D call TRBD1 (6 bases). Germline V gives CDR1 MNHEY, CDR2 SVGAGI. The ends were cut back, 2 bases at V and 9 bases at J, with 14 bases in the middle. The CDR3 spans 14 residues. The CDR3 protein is CASSYLTGSGEQFF. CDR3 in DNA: TGTGCCAGCAGTTACCTGACAGGATCGGGTGAGCAGTTCTTC.

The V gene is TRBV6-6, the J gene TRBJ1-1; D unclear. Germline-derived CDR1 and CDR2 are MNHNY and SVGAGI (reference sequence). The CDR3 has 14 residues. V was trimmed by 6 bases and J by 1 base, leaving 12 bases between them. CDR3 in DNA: TGTGCCAGCAGAAACCTCGACACGAACACTGAAGCTTTCTTT. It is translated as CASRNLDTNTEAFF.

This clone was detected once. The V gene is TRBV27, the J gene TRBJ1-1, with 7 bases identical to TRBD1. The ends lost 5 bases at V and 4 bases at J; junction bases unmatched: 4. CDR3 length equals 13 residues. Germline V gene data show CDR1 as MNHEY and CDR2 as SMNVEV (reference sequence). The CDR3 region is CASSPQGGTEAFF. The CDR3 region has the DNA TGTGCCAGCAGTCCCCAGGGGGGCACTGAAGCTTTCTTT.

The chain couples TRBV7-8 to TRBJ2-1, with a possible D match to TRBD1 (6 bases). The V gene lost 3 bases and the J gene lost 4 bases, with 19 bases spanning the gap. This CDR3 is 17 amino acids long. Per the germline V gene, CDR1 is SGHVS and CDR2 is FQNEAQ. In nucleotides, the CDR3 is TGTGCCAGCAGCTTTTTAGGGGGAAAGGAGCGGTACAATGAGCAGTTCTTC. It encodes CASSFLGGKERYNEQFF.